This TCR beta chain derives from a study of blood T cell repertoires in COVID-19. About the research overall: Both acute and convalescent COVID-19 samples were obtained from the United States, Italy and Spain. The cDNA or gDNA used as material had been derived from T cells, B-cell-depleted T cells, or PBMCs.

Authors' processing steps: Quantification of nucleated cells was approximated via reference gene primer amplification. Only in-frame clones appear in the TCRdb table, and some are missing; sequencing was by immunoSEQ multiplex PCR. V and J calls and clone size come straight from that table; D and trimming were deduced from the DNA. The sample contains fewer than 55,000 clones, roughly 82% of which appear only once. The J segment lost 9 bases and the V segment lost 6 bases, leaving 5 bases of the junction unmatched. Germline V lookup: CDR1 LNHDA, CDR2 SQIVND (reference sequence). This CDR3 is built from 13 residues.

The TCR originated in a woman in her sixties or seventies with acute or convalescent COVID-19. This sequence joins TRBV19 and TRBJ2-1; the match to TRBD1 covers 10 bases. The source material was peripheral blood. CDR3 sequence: CASSPGQGFEQFF. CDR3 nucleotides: TGTGCCAGTAGCCCGGGACAGGGGTTTGAGCAGTTCTTC.